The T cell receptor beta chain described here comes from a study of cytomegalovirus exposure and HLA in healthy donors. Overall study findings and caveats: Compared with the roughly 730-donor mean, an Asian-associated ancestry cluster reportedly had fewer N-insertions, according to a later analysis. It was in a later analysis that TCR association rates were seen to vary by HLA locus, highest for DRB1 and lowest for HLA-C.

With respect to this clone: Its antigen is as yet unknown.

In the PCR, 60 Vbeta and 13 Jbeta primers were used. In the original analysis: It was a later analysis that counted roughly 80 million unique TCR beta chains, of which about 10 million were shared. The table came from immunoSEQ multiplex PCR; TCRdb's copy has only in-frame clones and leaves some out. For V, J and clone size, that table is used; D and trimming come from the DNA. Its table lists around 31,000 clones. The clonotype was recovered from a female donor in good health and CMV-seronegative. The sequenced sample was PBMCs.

This CDR3 is CASSSPGQGGYYGYTF. The DNA for the CDR3 is TGTGCCAGCAGCTCTCCGGGACAGGGCGGATACTATGGCTACACCTTC. J is TRBJ1-2 and V is TRBV5-4; TRBD1 aligns across 9 bases. There are 16 residues in the CDR3. With V trimmed by 3 bases and J by 3 bases, 9 bases remained unmatched. Germline CDR1 and CDR2: SGHNT and YYREEE (reference sequence).